This section outlines one TCR beta chain sequence together with its context. Its cognate antigen is unknown. The germline V gene has CDR1 SEHNR and CDR2 FQNEAQ (reference sequence). The V segment lost 5 bases and the J segment 5 bases; nucleotides outside the gene matches: 7. CDR3 length: 15 amino acids. Then a second PCR, running about 6 to 12 cycles, was carried out with a sample-barcoded 5' primer and a J-beta primer mix. In TCRdb, the 5' RACE reads were re-called with MiXCR into one record per CDR3 protein. Of some 1,000,000 distinct CDR3 sequences listed, about 23% were seen once; the top ten hold approximately 0.71%. This sample is drawn from a study of blood T cells in healthy people across ages. Study results and caveats: TCR beta diversity correlated strongly with naive T cell percentage.

The same specimen was also included in a second study, on T cells of mothers and their children.

The sample was blood. The clonotype comes from a girl aged 2 to 9 in good health. The V gene is TRBV7-9, the J gene TRBJ2-1; 9 bases line up with TRBD1. CDR3 DNA: TGTGCCAGCAGCAAACAGGGGGCAGGAAACAATGAGCAGTTCTTC. Translation gives CASSKQGAGNNEQFF.